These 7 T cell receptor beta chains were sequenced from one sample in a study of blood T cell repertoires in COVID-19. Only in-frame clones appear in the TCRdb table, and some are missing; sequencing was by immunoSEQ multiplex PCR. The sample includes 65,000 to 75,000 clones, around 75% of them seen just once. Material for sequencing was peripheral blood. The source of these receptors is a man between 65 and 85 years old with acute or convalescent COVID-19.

CDR3 sequence: CASSLGQGDEKAFF. CDR3 DNA sequence: TGTGCCAGCTCACTGGGACAGGGGGATGAAAAAGCTTTCTTT. This chain joins TRBV18 and TRBJ1-1; 11 nucleotides match TRBD1. The trim removed 4 bases at V and 9 bases at J, leaving 7 bases unmatched. Germline loops: CDR1 KGHSH, CDR2 LQKENI. The CDR3 has 14 amino acids.

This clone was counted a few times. The CDR3 DNA reads TGTGCCAGCAGCTTACAGAACAGGGGCGGGTCACCCCTCCACTTT. This encodes CASSLQNRGGSPLHF. The genes are TRBV7-6 and TRBJ1-6; 7 bases map to TRBD1. This CDR3 is 15 amino acids long. With V trimmed by 2 bases and J by 10 bases, 8 bases remained unmatched. Germline-derived CDR1 and CDR2 are SGHVS and FNYEAQ.

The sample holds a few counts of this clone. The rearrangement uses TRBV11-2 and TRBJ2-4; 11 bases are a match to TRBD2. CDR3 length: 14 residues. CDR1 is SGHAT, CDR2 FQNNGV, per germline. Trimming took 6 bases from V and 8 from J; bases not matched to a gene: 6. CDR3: CASSFTSGSDIQYF. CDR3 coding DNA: TGTGCCAGCAGTTTTACTAGCGGGAGTGACATTCAGTACTTC.

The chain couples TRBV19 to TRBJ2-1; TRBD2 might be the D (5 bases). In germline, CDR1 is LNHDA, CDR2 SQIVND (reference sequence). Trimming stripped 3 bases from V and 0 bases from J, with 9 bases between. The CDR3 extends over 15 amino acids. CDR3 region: CASSMSGISYNEQFF. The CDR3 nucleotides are TGTGCCAGTAGTATGTCCGGGATCTCCTACAATGAGCAGTTCTTC.

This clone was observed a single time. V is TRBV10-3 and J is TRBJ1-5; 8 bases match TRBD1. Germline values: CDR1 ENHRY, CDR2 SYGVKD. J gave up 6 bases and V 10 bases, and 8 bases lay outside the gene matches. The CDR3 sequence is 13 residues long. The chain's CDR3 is CATTRGPGQPQHF. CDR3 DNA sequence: TGTGCCACCACCAGGGGGCCGGGTCAGCCCCAGCATTTT.

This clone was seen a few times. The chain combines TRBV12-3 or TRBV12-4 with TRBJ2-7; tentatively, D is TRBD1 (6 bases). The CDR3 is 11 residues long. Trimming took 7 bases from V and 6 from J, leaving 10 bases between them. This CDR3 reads CASTGVGEQYF. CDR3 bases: TGTGCCAGCACAGGGGTCGGCGAGCAGTACTTC.

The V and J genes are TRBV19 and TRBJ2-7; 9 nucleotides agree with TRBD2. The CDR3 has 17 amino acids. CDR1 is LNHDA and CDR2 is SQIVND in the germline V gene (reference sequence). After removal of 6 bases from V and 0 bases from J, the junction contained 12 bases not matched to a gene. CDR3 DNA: TGTGCCAGTAGGAATGTATGGGGGACTAGCAGCTCCTACGAGCAGTACTTC. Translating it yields CASRNVWGTSSSYEQYF.